This TCR beta chain was sequenced in a study of response to subunit inactivated influenza vaccine. About this clonotype: Its cognate antigen is unknown.

Using its own MiXCR run on the RT-PCR reads, TCRdb lists one record per CDR3 protein. The sample has hundreds of thousands of distinct CDR3 sequences; around 20% are singletons. V gave up 1 base and J gave up 3 bases, with 10 bases separating them. Germline assignment: CDR1 DFQATT and CDR2 SNEGSKA (reference sequence). The CDR3 length is 13 residues. Findings of the study overall: The study's authors posited that every seasonal influenza vaccination enlists few new T cells.

This clonotype originated in a man aged 50-60 years who received an inactivated influenza vaccine. The V call is TRBV20-1, the J call TRBJ2-7; no definite D call. The sample here was PBMCs from blood, taken roughly 5 days after vaccination. The CDR3 DNA sequence: TGCAGTGCTAGAGGGCCGAACCACTACGAGCAGTACTTC. It is translated as CSARGPNHYEQYF.